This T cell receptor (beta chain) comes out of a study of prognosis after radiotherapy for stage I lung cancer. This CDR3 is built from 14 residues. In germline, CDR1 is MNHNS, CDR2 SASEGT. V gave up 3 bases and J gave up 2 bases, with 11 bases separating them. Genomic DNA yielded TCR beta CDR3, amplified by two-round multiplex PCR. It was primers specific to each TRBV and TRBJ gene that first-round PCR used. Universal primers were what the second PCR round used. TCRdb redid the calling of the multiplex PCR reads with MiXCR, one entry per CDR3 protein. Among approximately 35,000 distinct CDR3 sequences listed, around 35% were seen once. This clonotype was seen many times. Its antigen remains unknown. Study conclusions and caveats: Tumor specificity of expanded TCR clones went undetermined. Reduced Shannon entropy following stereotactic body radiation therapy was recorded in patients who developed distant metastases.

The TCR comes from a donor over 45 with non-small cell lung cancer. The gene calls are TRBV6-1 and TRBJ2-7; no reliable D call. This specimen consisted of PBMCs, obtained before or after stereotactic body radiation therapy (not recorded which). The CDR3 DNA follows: TGTGCCAGCAGTGAGATAAGGAGCACCTACGAGCAGTACTTC. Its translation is CASSEIRSTYEQYF.